This T cell receptor beta chain appears in the sequencing data of a study of blood T cell repertoires in COVID-19. Study-level information: Researchers got acute and convalescent COVID-19 samples from the United States, Italy and Spain.

Losses at the gene ends were 5 bases for V and 9 bases for J; bases not matched to a gene: 7. Germline V gene lookup returns CDR1 MDHEN and CDR2 SYDVKM. This CDR3 comprises 13 residues. Assay: immunoSEQ multiplex PCR; the TCRdb copy retains only in-frame clones and omits some. In the table there are around 50,000 clones, more than 80% of which are singletons. The chain carries TRBV28 and TRBJ2-4; 7 bases are a match to TRBD1. The origin of this receptor is a man in his 70s with active COVID-19. The sample was peripheral blood. CDR3 loop: CASSKTGSSIQYF. CDR3 bases: TGTGCCAGCAGTAAGACAGGGTCGAGCATTCAGTACTTC.